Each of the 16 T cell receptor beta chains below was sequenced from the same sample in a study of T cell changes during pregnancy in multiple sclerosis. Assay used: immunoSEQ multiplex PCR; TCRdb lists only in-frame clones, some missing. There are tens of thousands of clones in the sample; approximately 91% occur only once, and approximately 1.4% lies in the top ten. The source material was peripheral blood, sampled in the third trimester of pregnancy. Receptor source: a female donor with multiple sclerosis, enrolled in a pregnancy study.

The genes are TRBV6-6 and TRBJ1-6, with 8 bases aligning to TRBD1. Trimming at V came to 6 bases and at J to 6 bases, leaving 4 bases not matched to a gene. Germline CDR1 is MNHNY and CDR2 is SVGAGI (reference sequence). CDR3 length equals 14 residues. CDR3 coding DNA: TGTGCCAGCAGCCGGGACAGGACTAATTCACCCCTCCACTTT. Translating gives CASSRDRTNSPLHF.

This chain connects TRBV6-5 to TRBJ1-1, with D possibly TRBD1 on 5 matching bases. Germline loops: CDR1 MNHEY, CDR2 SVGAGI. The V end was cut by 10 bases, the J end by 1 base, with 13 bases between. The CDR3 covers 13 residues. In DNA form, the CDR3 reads TGTGCCATCTCAGGGCACGGGAACACTGAAGCTTTCTTT. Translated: CAISGHGNTEAFF.

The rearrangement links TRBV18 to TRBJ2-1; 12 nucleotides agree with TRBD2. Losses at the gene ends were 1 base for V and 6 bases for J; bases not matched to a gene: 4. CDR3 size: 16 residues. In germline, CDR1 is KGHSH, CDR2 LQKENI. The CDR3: CASSPQTSGGSNEQFF. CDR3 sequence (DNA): TGTGCCAGCTCACCACAGACTAGCGGGGGATCCAATGAGCAGTTCTTC.

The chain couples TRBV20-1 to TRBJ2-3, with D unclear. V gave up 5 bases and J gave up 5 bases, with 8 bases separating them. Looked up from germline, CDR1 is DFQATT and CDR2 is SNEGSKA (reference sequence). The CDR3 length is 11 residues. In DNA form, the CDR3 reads TGCAGTGCTCTCCCGGGAGATACGCAGTATTTT. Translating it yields CSALPGDTQYF.

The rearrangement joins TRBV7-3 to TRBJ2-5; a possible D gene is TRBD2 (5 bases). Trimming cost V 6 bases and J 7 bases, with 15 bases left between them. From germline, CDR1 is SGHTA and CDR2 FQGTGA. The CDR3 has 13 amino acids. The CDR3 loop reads CASSSAPRGTQYF. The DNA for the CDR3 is TGTGCCAGCAGTTCCGCTCCCCGGGGGACCCAGTACTTC.

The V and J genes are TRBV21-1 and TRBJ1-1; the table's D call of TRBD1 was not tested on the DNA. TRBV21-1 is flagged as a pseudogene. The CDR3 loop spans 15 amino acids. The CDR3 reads CASRCPGHENTEAFF. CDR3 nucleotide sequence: TGTGCCAGCAGATGCCCGGGACACGAGAACACTGAAGCTTTCTTT.

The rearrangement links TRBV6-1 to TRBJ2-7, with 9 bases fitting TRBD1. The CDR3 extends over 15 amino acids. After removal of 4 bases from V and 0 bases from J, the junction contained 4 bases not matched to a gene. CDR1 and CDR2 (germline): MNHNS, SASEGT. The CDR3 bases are TGTGCCAGCAGTGTCGGGACAGGGACCTCCTACGAGCAGTACTTC. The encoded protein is CASSVGTGTSYEQYF.

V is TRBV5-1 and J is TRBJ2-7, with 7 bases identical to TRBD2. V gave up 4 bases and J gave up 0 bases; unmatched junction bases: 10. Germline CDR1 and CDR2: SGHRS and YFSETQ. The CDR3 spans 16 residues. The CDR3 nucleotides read TGCGCCAGCAGCATGGGGGGGGTGGTTCGCTCCTACGAGCAGTACTTC. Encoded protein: CASSMGGVVRSYEQYF.

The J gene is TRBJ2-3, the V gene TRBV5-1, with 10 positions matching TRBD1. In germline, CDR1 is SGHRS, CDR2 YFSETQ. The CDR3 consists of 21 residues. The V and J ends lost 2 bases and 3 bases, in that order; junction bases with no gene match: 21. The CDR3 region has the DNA TGCGCCAGCAGCTTCAGTCTAGGACCTTGGAGACAGGGGGCGTTGACAGATACGCAGTATTTT. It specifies CASSFSLGPWRQGALTDTQYF.

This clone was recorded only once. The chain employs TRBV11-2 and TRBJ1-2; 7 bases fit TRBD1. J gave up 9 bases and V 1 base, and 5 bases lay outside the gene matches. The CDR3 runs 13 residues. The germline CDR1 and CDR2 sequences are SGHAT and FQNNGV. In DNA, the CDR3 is TGTGCCAGCAGCTTAGTCTTGGGACAGAGCTACACCTTC. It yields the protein CASSLVLGQSYTF.

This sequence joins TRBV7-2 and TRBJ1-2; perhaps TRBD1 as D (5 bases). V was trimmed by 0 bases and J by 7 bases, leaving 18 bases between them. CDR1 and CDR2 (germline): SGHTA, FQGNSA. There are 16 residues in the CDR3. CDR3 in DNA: TGTGCCAGCAGCTTAGCGTCCCGGGACTCACGCGGTGGCTACACCTTC. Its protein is CASSLASRDSRGGYTF.

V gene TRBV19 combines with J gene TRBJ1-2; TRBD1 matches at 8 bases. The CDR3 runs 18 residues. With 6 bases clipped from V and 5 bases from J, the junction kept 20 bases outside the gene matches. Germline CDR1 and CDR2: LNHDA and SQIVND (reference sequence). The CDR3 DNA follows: TGTGCCAGTAGCCCACTCAAAGCCGGGACAGGTTACCTTTATGGCTACACCTTC. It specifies CASSPLKAGTGYLYGYTF.

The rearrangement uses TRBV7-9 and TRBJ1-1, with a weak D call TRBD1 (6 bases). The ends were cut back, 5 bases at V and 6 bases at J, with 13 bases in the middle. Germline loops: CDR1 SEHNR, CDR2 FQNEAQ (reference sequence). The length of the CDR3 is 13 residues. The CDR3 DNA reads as TGTGCCAGCAGCCGGGGACCAGGGGCTGAAGCTTTCTTT. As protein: CASSRGPGAEAFF.

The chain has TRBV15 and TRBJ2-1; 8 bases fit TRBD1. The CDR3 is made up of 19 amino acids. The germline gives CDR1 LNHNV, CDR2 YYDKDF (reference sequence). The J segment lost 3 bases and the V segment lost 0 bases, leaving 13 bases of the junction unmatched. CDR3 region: CATSRERLLQGAGYNEQFF. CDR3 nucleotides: TGTGCCACCAGCAGAGAACGATTACTTCAGGGGGCGGGCTACAATGAGCAGTTCTTC.

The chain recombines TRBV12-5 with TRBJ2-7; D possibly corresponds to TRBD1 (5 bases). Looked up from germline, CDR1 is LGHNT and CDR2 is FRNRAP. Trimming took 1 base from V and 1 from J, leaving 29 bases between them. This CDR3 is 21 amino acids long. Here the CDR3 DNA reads TGTGCTAGTGGTTTGGGCCGTGGGGCTCCCTACCGAGATGGGATATCCTACGAGCAGTACTTC. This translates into CASGLGRGAPYRDGISYEQYF.

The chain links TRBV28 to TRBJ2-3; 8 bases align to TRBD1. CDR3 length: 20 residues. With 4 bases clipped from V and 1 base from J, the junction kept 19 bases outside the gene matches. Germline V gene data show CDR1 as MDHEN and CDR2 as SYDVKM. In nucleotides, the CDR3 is TGTGCCAGCAGTTCCTTCCTTAGTCCCGGGACAGGTCTGGGCACAGATACGCAGTATTTT. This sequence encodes CASSSFLSPGTGLGTDTQYF.